The 3 T cell receptor beta chains reported below all come from one sample, sequenced in a study of post-analysis software for immune sequencing data. Study-level findings and limits: Roughly 5 TRBV segments, TRBV5-6, TRBV5-1 and TRBV20-1 among them, were found more frequent in patients than controls.

Libraries were made from TCR beta cDNA, and they carried unique molecular identifiers. A single record per CDR3 protein comes from TCRdb applying MiXCR to the PCR reads. This table holds around 400,000 distinct CDR3 sequences, roughly 38% found once. The antigens for these receptors are not known. The sample consisted of blood. The source of these receptors is a girl between 10 and 17 years old with multiple sclerosis.

The gene calls are TRBV7-2 and TRBJ2-1, with unresolved D. The CDR3 is 19 residues long. Trimming stripped 1 base from V and 2 bases from J, with 21 bases between. Germline loops: CDR1 SGHTA, CDR2 FQGNSA. The CDR3 spells CASSLGGSRRQNPYNEQFF. In DNA form, the CDR3 reads TGTGCCAGCAGCTTAGGGGGTTCTCGGCGGCAAAACCCCTACAATGAGCAGTTCTTC.

The rearrangement uses TRBV4-1 and TRBJ1-1, with D unresolved. Trimming took 3 bases from V and 5 from J, leaving 10 bases between them. The CDR3 has 13 residues. Germline CDR1 MGHRA, CDR2 YSYEKL. Here the CDR3 DNA reads TGCGCCAGCAGCCATGGGTCCCGAACTGAAGCTTTCTTT. Encoded protein: CASSHGSRTEAFF.

Details on this clonotype: At one end the junction does not follow the germline gene, possibly because of a read error. V and J are TRBV5-5 and TRBJ2-3; 8 bases are a match to TRBD2. The CDR3 runs 16 residues. Germline-derived CDR1 and CDR2 are SGHKS and YYEKEE (reference sequence). The CDR3 nucleotides are TGTGCCAGCAGCTTTGGGCTAGCGGGCGCCACAGATACGCGGTATTTT. It is translated as CASSFGLAGATDTRYF.